This T cell receptor beta chain is from a study of neurological immune-mediated disorders (dated by TCRdb to 2018 to 2020). Describing the broader study: Among the roughly 35 multiple sclerosis patients, relapsing-remitting MS accounted for some 30 and secondary progressive MS accounted for 3. Using UMI-based sequencing, the study compared peripheral blood TCR-beta repertoires from patients with HTLV-I-associated myelopathy (HAM/TSP), patients with multiple sclerosis, and healthy controls. Alongside PBMC samples, the set of more than 85 TCR-beta libraries contained longitudinal samples, technical triplicates, and paired CD4+ and CD8+ T-cell subsets that had been sorted. Of the 70 or so subjects in the cohort, about 14 were HAM/TSP patients, roughly 35 were multiple sclerosis patients, and around 20 were healthy controls.

cDNA was synthesized by template-switch 5'RACE using a primer with a 10-nucleotide random unique molecular identifier that tagged each TCR transcript. Every sequencing run yielded over 170 million TCR-beta sequences covering 15-18 subjects. Total RNA was extracted with the RNeasy kit. The KAPA Real-time Library Amplification kit was used to amplify TCR-beta VDJ regions with primers targeting the TCR constant region and the 5'RACE anchor. Sample indexes and Illumina adaptors were added in a first PCR, and a second PCR then increased library yield. After Ampure bead purification, the TCR product of roughly 650 bp was size-selected on a 2% E-gel SizeSelection system. Before pooling, library quality was assessed on a Bioanalyzer, concentration was determined with Qubit, and library quantification was performed with the Kapa Library Quantification kit. Paired-end 2 x 150 bp sequencing of the libraries was performed on an Illumina HiSeq 2500. To increase sequence diversity, about 25-31% phiX was spiked into each library pool. In the original analysis: Quality-filtered reads were processed with the UMI-based MiGEC pipeline, and over 85% of raw TCR sequences were removed by the MiGEC pipeline during error correction. IMGT germline references were used for aligning VDJ genes, and each clonotype was defined as a unique CDR3 amino acid sequence together with its V-J genes. VDJtools evaluated clonal expansion, Shannon diversity and CDR3 relatedness (CalcPairwiseDistances, ClusterSamples); CLCbio workbench built phylogenetic trees. Clones with at least 8 unique UMIs were defined as expanded, with this threshold being based on coefficient-of-variation modelling across technical triplicates. TCRdb ran its own pipeline on the public reads, namely fastp trimming at Q25 and MiXCR clone calling, and kept in-frame beta chains. Every distinct CDR3 protein forms one entry, paired with its most common genes and DNA. The V and J calls and clone size come from TCRdb's table, not from the authors' own analysis. The sample table contains 65,000 to 85,000 distinct CDR3 sequences; only one count was recorded for 3.2% of them. 4% to 6.5% of the sample goes to the ten largest clones.

Taken from cysteine to phenylalanine, the CDR3 has 14 residues. Only the CDR3 DNA is retained, 42 bases long and in frame from the first base. Between the V and J ends, shortened by 6 bases and 1 base respectively, the junction contains 11 bases. The germline V gene encodes CDR1 SGHRS and CDR2 YFSETQ. Unsorted PBMC libraries were generated from 2 million PBMCs stored in RNAlater at -80 °C until RNA extraction. Multiple sclerosis patients were enrolled in a US clinical protocol under which disease progression was evaluated by magnetic resonance imaging. Peripheral blood underwent Ficoll-Hypaque density gradient centrifugation to isolate PBMCs, which were then cryopreserved in liquid nitrogen. There are many counts of this clonotype. It has no known antigen specificity. No base quality information exists; no much larger clone differs at one position. General conclusions and limits of the study: The highest TCR clonal expansion was observed in HAM/TSP patients, whereas the lowest was observed in MS patients, even when compared with healthy controls. Across subjects, expanded clones never shared an identical CDR3 amino acid sequence, which suggests that the TCR-beta repertoires in every group were private. The MS cluster showed no association with clinical or MRI features, and the authors stated that larger cohorts are needed. In a phylogenetic analysis, the repertoires of 18 out of 34 MS patients fell into a single cluster of related CDR3 sequences, pointing to a possible signature at the repertoire level.

The TCR originated in a woman in her forties or fifties with multiple sclerosis. The rearranged chain carries TRBV5-1 and TRBJ2-1; too little of a D gene remains to name it. Sequences were obtained from PBMCs. The CDR3 reads as follows: CASKPTGSYNEQFF. The DNA sequence follows: TGCGCCAGCAAGCCCACGGGTTCCTACAATGAGCAGTTCTTC.